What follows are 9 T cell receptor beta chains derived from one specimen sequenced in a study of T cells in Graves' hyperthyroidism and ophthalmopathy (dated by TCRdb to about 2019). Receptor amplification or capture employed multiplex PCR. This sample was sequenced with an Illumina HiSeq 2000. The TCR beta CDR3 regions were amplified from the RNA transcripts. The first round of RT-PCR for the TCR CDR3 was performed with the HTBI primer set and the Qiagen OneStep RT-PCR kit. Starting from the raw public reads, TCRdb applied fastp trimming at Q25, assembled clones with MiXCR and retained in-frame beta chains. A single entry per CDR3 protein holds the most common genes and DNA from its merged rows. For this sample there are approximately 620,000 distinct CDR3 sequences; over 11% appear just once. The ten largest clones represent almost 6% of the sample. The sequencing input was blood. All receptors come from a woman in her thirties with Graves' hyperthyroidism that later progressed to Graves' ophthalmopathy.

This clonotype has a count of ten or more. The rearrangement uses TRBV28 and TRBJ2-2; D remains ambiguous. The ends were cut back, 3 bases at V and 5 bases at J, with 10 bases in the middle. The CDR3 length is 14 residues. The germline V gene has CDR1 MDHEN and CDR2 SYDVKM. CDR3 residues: CASSLTVVTGELFF. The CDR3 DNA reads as TGTGCCAGCAGTTTGACGGTGGTTACCGGGGAGCTGTTTTTT.

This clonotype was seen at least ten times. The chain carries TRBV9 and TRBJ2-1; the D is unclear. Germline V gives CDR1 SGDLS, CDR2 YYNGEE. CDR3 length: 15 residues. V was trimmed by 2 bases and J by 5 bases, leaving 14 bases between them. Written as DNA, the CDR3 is TGTGCCAGCAGCGTTTTTTGGGGTAACGACAATGAGCAGTTCTTC. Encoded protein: CASSVFWGNDNEQFF.

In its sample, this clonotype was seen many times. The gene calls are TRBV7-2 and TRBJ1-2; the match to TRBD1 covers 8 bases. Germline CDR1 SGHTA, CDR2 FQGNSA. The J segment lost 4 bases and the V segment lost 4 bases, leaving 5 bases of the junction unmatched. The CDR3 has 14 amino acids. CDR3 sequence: CASSYGQGAYGYTF. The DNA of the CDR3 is TGTGCCAGCAGCTACGGGCAGGGGGCCTATGGCTACACCTTC. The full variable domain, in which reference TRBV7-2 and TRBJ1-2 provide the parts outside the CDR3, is GAGVSQSPSNKVTEKGKDVELRCDPISGHTALYWYRQSLGQGLEFLIYFQGNSAPDKSGLPSDRFSAERTGGSVSTLTIQRTQQEDSAVYLCASSYGQGAYGYTFGSGTRLTVV.

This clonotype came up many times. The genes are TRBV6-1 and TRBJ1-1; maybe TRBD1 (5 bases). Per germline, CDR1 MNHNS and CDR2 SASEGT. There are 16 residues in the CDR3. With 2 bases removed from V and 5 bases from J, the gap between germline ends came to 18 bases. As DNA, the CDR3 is TGTGCCAGCAGTGAACCCGCAGGGAGAGGAGGGACTGAAGCTTTCTTT. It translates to CASSEPAGRGGTEAFF.

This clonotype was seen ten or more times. This chain's CDR3 is CASSLGAPLYNEQFF. CDR3 bases: TGCGCCAGCAGCTTGGGGGCCCCCCTCTACAATGAGCAGTTCTTC. V and J are TRBV5-1 and TRBJ2-1; D remains ambiguous. CDR3 length: 15 amino acids. Trimming removed 0 bases at V and 3 bases at J, with 10 bases between. CDR1 SGHRS and CDR2 YFSETQ come from the germline V gene.

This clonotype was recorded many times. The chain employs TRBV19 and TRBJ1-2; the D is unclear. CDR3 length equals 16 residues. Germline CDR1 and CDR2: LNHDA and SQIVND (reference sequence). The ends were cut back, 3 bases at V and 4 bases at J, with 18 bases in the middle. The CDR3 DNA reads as TGTGCCAGTAGTATGCACGACGGGCAGATTGTCTATGGCTACACCTTC. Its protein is CASSMHDGQIVYGYTF.

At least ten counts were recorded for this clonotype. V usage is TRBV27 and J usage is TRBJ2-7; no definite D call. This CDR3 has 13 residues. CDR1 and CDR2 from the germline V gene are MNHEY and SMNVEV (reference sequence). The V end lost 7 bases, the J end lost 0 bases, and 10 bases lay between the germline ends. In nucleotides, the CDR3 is TGTGCCAGCAAACTCACCAGCTCCTACGAGCAGTACTTC. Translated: CASKLTSSYEQYF.

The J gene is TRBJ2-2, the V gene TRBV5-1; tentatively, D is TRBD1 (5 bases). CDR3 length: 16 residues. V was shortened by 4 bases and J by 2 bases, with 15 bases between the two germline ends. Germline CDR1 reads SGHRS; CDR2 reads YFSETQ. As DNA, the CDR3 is TGCGCCAGCAGCGAGAGGACAAGGCACAACACCGGGGAGCTGTTTTTT. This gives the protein CASSERTRHNTGELFF.

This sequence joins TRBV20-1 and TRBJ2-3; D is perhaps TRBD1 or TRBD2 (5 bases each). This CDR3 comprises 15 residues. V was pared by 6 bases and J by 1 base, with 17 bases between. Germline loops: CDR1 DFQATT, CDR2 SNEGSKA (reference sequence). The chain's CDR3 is CSATIRGPGTDTQYF. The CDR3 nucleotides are TGCAGTGCAACGATCCGGGGCCCGGGCACAGATACGCAGTATTTT.